Listed here are 14 T cell receptor beta chains from one sample, sequenced in a study of blood T cell repertoires in COVID-19. The assay was immunoSEQ multiplex PCR, and TCRdb's table has in-frame clones only and misses some. Among 150,000 to 200,000 clones listed, around 79% were seen once. Specimen: PBMCs or T cells enriched from blood (not recorded which). These receptors all come from a man between 50 and 59 years old who had recovered from COVID-19.

This clone was found a few times. This chain joins TRBV10-3 and TRBJ1-5, with D maybe TRBD1 (6 bases). This CDR3 has 16 residues. V was clipped by 2 bases and J by 5 bases, with 16 bases between them. The germline CDR1 and CDR2 sequences are ENHRY and SYGVKD. For the CDR3, the DNA is TGTGCCATCAGTGAGGGGGGGGCAAAGGGCGATCAGCCCCAGCATTTT. Residues: CAISEGGAKGDQPQHF.

In this sample, this clone turned up a few times. The rearrangement uses TRBV10-3 and TRBJ1-5; 9 nucleotides align to TRBD1. Trimming removed 3 bases from V and 4 bases from J; junction bases left unmatched: 7. The CDR3 length is 16 residues. Looked up from germline, CDR1 is ENHRY and CDR2 is SYGVKD. The CDR3 nucleotides are TGTGCCATCAGTGAACAGGGGGCCGTTGCGAATCAGCCCCAGCATTTT. Residues: CAISEQGAVANQPQHF.

The chain joins TRBV18 to TRBJ1-2; perhaps TRBD1 as D (5 bases). Germline V CDR1 and CDR2: KGHSH, LQKENI. Trimming cost V 3 bases and J 8 bases, with 10 bases left between them. CDR3 size: 12 residues. The CDR3: CASSPGGEGYTF. CDR3 DNA: TGTGCCAGCTCACCGGGAGGGGAAGGCTACACCTTC.

In its sample, this clone was seen a few times. The J gene is TRBJ2-5, the V gene TRBV6-4; TRBD2 matches at 9 bases. This CDR3 is 14 amino acids long. Trimming cost V 7 bases and J 5 bases; bases outside gene matches: 8. The V gene's germline CDR1 is MRHNA and CDR2 SNTAGT. The CDR3 loop is CASKISSGEETQYF. The CDR3, as DNA: TGTGCCAGCAAGATCTCTAGCGGGGAGGAGACCCAGTACTTC.

This clone showed up just once. V usage is TRBV4-1 and J usage is TRBJ2-7, with D uncertain. The CDR3 has 14 amino acids. V was trimmed by 2 bases and J by 5 bases, leaving 13 bases between them. CDR1 and CDR2 (germline): MGHRA, YSYEKL. For the CDR3, the DNA is TGCGCCAGCAGCCAAAACACAGTGAGTGACGAGCAGTACTTC. This gives the protein CASSQNTVSDEQYF.

The chain carries TRBV5-1 and TRBJ1-1, with a possible D match to TRBD1 (5 bases). V was shortened by 2 bases and J by 8 bases, with 7 bases between the two germline ends. The CDR3 has 11 amino acids. Germline CDR1 reads SGHRS; CDR2 reads YFSETQ. CDR3 sequence (DNA): TGCGCCAGCAGCTTTGACAGAGAAGCTTTCTTT. Residues: CASSFDREAFF.

The chain joins TRBV6-2 or TRBV6-3 to TRBJ2-1, with 7 bases matching TRBD2. V was clipped by 4 bases and J by 8 bases; unmatched bases: 17. CDR1 and CDR2 (germline): MNHEY, SVGEGT. This CDR3 has 17 residues. The CDR3 region is CASSFSLSGINSHEQFF. DNA for the CDR3: TGTGCCAGCAGTTTTTCACTGAGCGGGATCAACTCCCATGAGCAGTTCTTC.

A word on this clone: This sample also contains other DNA sequences that code for the same CDR3. This chain uses TRBV7-8 with TRBJ2-7, with 9 positions matching TRBD2. With V trimmed by 3 bases and J by 0 bases, 0 bases remained unmatched. This CDR3 has 14 residues. The germline V gene has CDR1 SGHVS and CDR2 FQNEAQ. In DNA form, the CDR3 reads TGTGCCAGCAGCTTTAGCGGGAGCTCCTACGAGCAGTACTTC. Its translation is CASSFSGSSYEQYF.

The chain carries TRBV19 and TRBJ1-2; 7 bases match TRBD1. Germline CDR1 reads LNHDA; CDR2 reads SQIVND (reference sequence). This CDR3 contains 13 residues. V lost 9 bases and J lost 6; bases outside the gene matches: 10. In DNA form, the CDR3 reads TGTGCCAGCTGGGGACAGTCTCGGGATGGCTACACCTTC. Residues: CASWGQSRDGYTF.

The V gene is TRBV3-1 (or the pseudogene TRBV3-2), the J gene TRBJ2-7; D might be TRBD1 (5 bases). V lost 4 bases to trimming and J lost 1 base, with 11 bases between them. Per germline, CDR1 LGHDT and CDR2 YNNKEL (reference sequence). The CDR3 totals 14 residues. CDR3 nucleotide sequence: TGTGCCAGCAGCCCGGCGCAGGGTTCCTACGAGCAGTACTTC. Residues: CASSPAQGSYEQYF.

The chain employs TRBV12-3 or TRBV12-4 and TRBJ2-1, with D tentatively TRBD2 (6 bases). The CDR3 is 11 residues long. The V and J ends lost 5 bases and 11 bases respectively, with 10 bases between them. In DNA form, the CDR3 reads TGTGCCAGCAGTCACGGGGGAAAGCAGTTCTTC. Translation: CASSHGGKQFF.

The chain uses TRBV10-3 and TRBJ2-1; perhaps TRBD1 as D (7 bases). CDR3 length: 13 amino acids. The germline CDR1 and CDR2 sequences are ENHRY and SYGVKD. Deletions cut 7 bases from V and 7 bases from J, with 14 bases between. CDR3 DNA sequence: TGTGCCATCAACGGCGGGACAGAGAATGAGCAGTTCTTC. It encodes CAINGGTENEQFF.

J is TRBJ1-2 and V is TRBV28; D possibly corresponds to TRBD1 (5 bases). The V gene's germline CDR1 is MDHEN and CDR2 SYDVKM. Trimming removed 4 bases at V and 3 bases at J, with 18 bases between. The CDR3 extends over 16 amino acids. The CDR3 coding sequence is TGTGCCAGCAGTTCGTCCGGGCCCAGGGTGTACTATGGCTACACCTTC. It is translated as CASSSSGPRVYYGYTF.

The CDR3 sequence: CASSPLAGGPSEQYF. The CDR3 region has the DNA TGTGCCAGCAGTCCGTTAGCGGGAGGGCCCTCCGAGCAGTACTTC. The genes are TRBV27 and TRBJ2-7; 11 bases are shared with TRBD2. Unmatched junction bases numbered 9, after V lost 5 bases and J lost 6 bases. The CDR3 contains 15 residues. Looked up from germline, CDR1 is MNHEY and CDR2 is SMNVEV (reference sequence).